Below, 8 T cell receptor beta chains from the same sample are listed, as sequenced in a study of blood T cell repertoires in COVID-19. Libraries were prepared by immunoSEQ multiplex PCR; TCRdb keeps only in-frame clonotypes and omits some of them. Of 150,000 to 160,000 clones listed, 75% to 90% are singletons. The specimen was peripheral blood. Receptors were obtained from a man aged 60 to 75 with acute or convalescent COVID-19.

The rearrangement joins TRBV7-2 to TRBJ2-1; the match to TRBD2 covers 10 bases. CDR3 length equals 15 residues. Germline trimming cut 7 bases from V and 9 bases from J; bases unmatched to any gene: 12. The V gene's germline CDR1 is SGHTA and CDR2 FQGNSA. Written as DNA, the CDR3 is TGTGCCAGCACCACTAGCGGGGCCTTCCAGGGTGAGCAGTTCTTC. It encodes CASTTSGAFQGEQFF. Drawing the rest from reference TRBV7-2 and TRBJ2-1, the complete variable domain is GAGVSQSPSNKVTEKGKDVELRCDPISGHTALYWYRQSLGQGLEFLIYFQGNSAPDKSGLPSDRFSAERTGGSVSTLTIQRTQQEDSAVYLCASTTSGAFQGEQFFGPGTRLTVL.

The J gene is TRBJ2-5, the V gene TRBV3-1 (or the pseudogene TRBV3-2), with 12 bases matching TRBD1. The CDR3 totals 19 residues. Germline CDR1 and CDR2: LGHDT and YNNKEL (reference sequence). V lost 4 bases to trimming and J lost 1 base; unmatched junction nucleotides: 13. The CDR3 DNA sequence: TGTGCCAGCAGCCCCTTCGGGACAGGGGGCGCTGGGGTCCAAGAGACCCAGTACTTC. Translation gives CASSPFGTGGAGVQETQYF.

The chain recombines TRBV5-4 with TRBJ2-1; 14 bases agree with TRBD2. CDR1 and CDR2 (germline): SGHNT, YYREEE (reference sequence). V was pared by 1 base and J by 9 bases, with 15 bases of the junction left unmatched. This CDR3 region has 19 residues. CDR3 sequence (DNA): TGTGCCAGCAGCTTGCTTTCCTTCGTGACTAGCGGGAGGGGGCGTGAGCAGTTCTTC. Residues: CASSLLSFVTSGRGREQFF. The full variable domain, rest sourced from reference TRBV5-4 and TRBJ2-1, is ETGVTQSPTHLIKTRGQQVTLRCSSQSGHNTVSWYQQALGQGPQFIFQYYREEENGRGNFPPRFSGLQFPNYSSELNVNALELDDSALYLCASSLLSFVTSGRGREQFFGPGTRLTVL.

This chain connects TRBV9 to TRBJ2-7, with TRBD1 identical over 11 bases. The CDR3 runs to 15 residues. The germline CDR1 and CDR2 sequences are SGDLS and YYNGEE. With V trimmed by 4 bases and J by 3 bases, 6 bases remained unmatched. For the CDR3, the DNA is TGTGCCAGCAGCCCTGGGACAGGGGGATTCTACGAGCAGTACTTC. This gives the protein CASSPGTGGFYEQYF.

The genes are TRBV6-5 and TRBJ2-7, with 7 bases fitting TRBD2. CDR1 MNHEY and CDR2 SVGAGI come from the germline V gene. CDR3 length: 14 amino acids. With 6 bases clipped from V and 2 bases from J, the junction kept 7 bases outside the gene matches. CDR3 DNA sequence: TGTGCCAGCAGCGGGCAGGGAGGGACCTACGAGCAGTACTTC. It translates to CASSGQGGTYEQYF.

The gene calls are TRBV6-5 and TRBJ2-3; no clear D. V was clipped by 6 bases and J by 4 bases, with 14 bases between them. Germline lookup yields CDR1 MNHEY and CDR2 SVGAGI. The CDR3 length is 14 residues. For the CDR3, the DNA is TGTGCCAGCAGACCCCCGTCGGGTCCAGATACGCAGTATTTT. It translates to CASRPPSGPDTQYF.

The chain is built from TRBV7-9 and TRBJ1-2; 10 bases line up with TRBD1. The germline gives CDR1 SEHNR, CDR2 FQNEAQ (reference sequence). Trimming cost V 3 bases and J 6 bases; bases outside gene matches: 10. The CDR3 is 16 amino acids. The CDR3 spells CASSFPLRTGGNGYTF. DNA for the CDR3: TGTGCCAGCAGCTTCCCGCTGCGGACAGGGGGGAATGGCTACACCTTC.

The chain combines TRBV11-2 with TRBJ1-6, with 7 bases aligning to TRBD1. The J segment lost 10 bases and the V segment lost 1 base, leaving 7 bases of the junction unmatched. Germline lookup yields CDR1 SGHAT and CDR2 FQNNGV. The CDR3 loop spans 15 amino acids. CDR3 sequence: CASSLVGDRNSPLHF. The CDR3 nucleotides read TGTGCCAGCAGCTTAGTAGGGGACAGAAACTCACCCCTCCACTTT.